This entry lists 25 T cell receptor beta chains sequenced from one sample in a study of tumor and adjacent non-tumor tissue in lung cancer. A modified ARM-PCR protocol with three rounds of nested PCR amplified TCRbeta. TCRdb independently ran MiXCR on the multiplex PCR reads; one entry per CDR3 protein. Here the sample spans about 100,000 distinct CDR3 sequences, 65% being singletons. This sample's RNA came from whole unsorted tissue. This non-tumor lung sample came from over 3 cm beyond the tumor edge. Source material: distant non-tumor lung tissue. The source of these receptors is a man aged 30-40 years with non-small cell lung cancer.

To note about this clonotype: The CDR3 ends on some other residue instead of the conserved phenylalanine or tryptophan, so this is likely a read error. The chain employs TRBV11-2 and TRBJ2-1; D is unresolved. CDR1 and CDR2 (germline): SGHAT, FQNNGV. The CDR3 is 12 residues long. V was clipped by 4 bases and J by 10 bases, with 11 bases between them. CDR3 nucleotide sequence: TGTGCCAGCAGCTCAGGCCTCCCAGAGCAGTTCCTC. It yields the protein CASSSGLPEQFL.

Notes on this clonotype: This may stem from a read error, because a much larger clone lies one nucleotide away. The V call is TRBV6-2 or TRBV6-3, the J call TRBJ1-5, with D possibly matching TRBD1 (5 bases). Per germline, CDR1 MNHEY and CDR2 SVGEGT. This CDR3 is 13 amino acids long. CDR3 residues: CASSWGETQPHHF. CDR3 coding DNA: TGTGCCAGCAGTTGGGGGGAGACTCAGCCCCATCATTTT.

The V and J genes are TRBV6-1 and TRBJ2-3, with D perhaps matching TRBD2 (5 bases). Germline V gene lookup returns CDR1 MNHNS and CDR2 SASEGT. CDR3 length: 13 amino acids. CDR3 residues: CTTSAPGKNTQYF. The CDR3, as DNA: TGTACCACCTCGGCCCCGGGAAAGAATACGCAGTATTTT.

The chain uses TRBV20-1 and TRBJ2-7; the D gene is possibly TRBD2 (6 bases). Germline CDR1 is DFQATT and CDR2 is SNEGSKA (reference sequence). Trimming left V 7 bases short and J 4 bases short, with 17 bases between. The CDR3 is made up of 13 amino acids. CDR3 protein: CSVGGMTEYEQYF. CDR3 coding DNA: TGCAGTGTAGGCGGGATGACGGAATACGAGCAGTACTTC.

Of note for this clonotype: A much larger clone lies one base from this, so it may be a read error. V gene TRBV6-6 combines with J gene TRBJ2-7; 13 bases match TRBD2. V was pared by 2 bases and J by 0 bases, with 4 bases of the junction left unmatched. Germline-derived CDR1 and CDR2 are MNHNY and SVGAGI (reference sequence). The CDR3 loop spans 17 amino acids. The CDR3 DNA reads TGTGCCAGCAGTTACAGGGGACTAGCGGGGCTCTCCTACGAGCAGTACTTC. This translates into CASSYRGLAGLSYEQYF.

The V call is TRBV20-1, the J call TRBJ2-7, with TRBD1 matching over 12 bases. After removal of 7 bases from V and 8 bases from J, the junction contained 9 bases not matched to a gene. The CDR3 runs to 13 residues. Germline V CDR1 and CDR2: DFQATT, SNEGSKA (reference sequence). For the CDR3, the DNA is TGCAGTGTTCCGGGACAGGGGGCTTACAAGCAGTACTTC. It is translated as CSVPGQGAYKQYF.

This clonotype came up a few times. A junction end diverges from the germline sequence, so it may reflect a read error. The rearrangement uses TRBV11-2 and TRBJ2-5; 7 nucleotides agree with TRBD2. This CDR3 has 12 amino acids. The germline gives CDR1 SGHAT, CDR2 FQNNGV. CDR3 amino acids: CAGRGRGETQYF. CDR3 nucleotide sequence: TGCGCCGGCAGAGGGAGGGGAGAGACCCAGTACTTC.

Regarding this clonotype: This may be a read error: a much more frequent sequence differs by one nucleotide. The chain combines TRBV4-2 with TRBJ2-3; TRBD2 might be the D (6 bases). CDR3 length: 15 amino acids. Per the germline V gene, CDR1 is LGHNA and CDR2 is YNFKEQ. Deletions cut 4 bases from V and 1 base from J, with 12 bases between. CDR3 residues: CASSPLARGTDTQYF. Here the CDR3 DNA reads TGTGCCAGCAGCCCTCTAGCGAGGGGCACAGATACGCAGTATTTT.

This clonotype was detected once. V and J are TRBV2 and TRBJ2-7, with D possibly TRBD2 on 5 matching bases. This CDR3 region has 13 residues. V shed 5 bases and J shed 7 bases, with 15 bases lying between them. Germline CDR1 SNHLY, CDR2 FYNNEI. CDR3 loop: CASSTSGIGEQYF. CDR3 DNA: TGTGCCAGCAGTACTTCCGGGATTGGAGAGCAGTACTTC.

In regard to this clonotype: The junction shows a germline mismatch at one end, possibly a read error. The rearrangement uses TRBV11-1 and TRBJ1-4; 10 nucleotides line up with TRBD1. Per germline, CDR1 SGHAT and CDR2 FQDESV (reference sequence). The CDR3 spans 17 residues. CDR3 sequence reads: CAGSRTGQGVKNEKLFF. In DNA form, the CDR3 reads TGTGCCGGCAGCCGAACCGGACAGGGGGTAAAAAATGAAAAACTGTTTTTT. Complete variable domain (other parts from reference TRBV11-1 and TRBJ1-4): EAEVAQSPRYKITEKSQAVAFWCDPISGHATLYWYRQILGQGPELLVQFQDESVVDDSQLPKDRFSAERLKGVDSTLKIQPAELGDSAMYLCAGSRTGQGVKNEKLFFGSGTQLSVL.

This clonotype has ten or more counts. At one of its ends the junction is not consistent with the germline gene, which may arise from a read error. The gene calls are TRBV11-2 and TRBJ2-7, with a weak D call TRBD1 (6 bases). The germline gives CDR1 SGHAT, CDR2 FQNNGV. The CDR3 runs 13 residues. The CDR3 sequence is CASSPGQSYEQYF. CDR3 sequence (DNA): TGTGCCAGCAGCCCAGGACAGTCCTACGAACAGTACTTC.

The rearrangement uses TRBV29-1 and TRBJ2-3, with D tentatively TRBD2 (6 bases). Germline V gene sequence: CDR1 SQVTM, CDR2 ANQGSEA. Trimming stripped 4 bases from V and 6 bases from J, with 20 bases between. The CDR3 is made up of 15 amino acids. Written as DNA, the CDR3 is TGCAGCGTTGGGGCCGGGGGAGTAGCAACGGATACGCAGTATTTT. It specifies CSVGAGGVATDTQYF.

As concerns this clonotype: This may be a read error: a much more frequent sequence differs by one nucleotide. The chain uses TRBV4-1 and TRBJ1-2; D is perhaps TRBD1 (5 bases). Looked up from germline, CDR1 is MGHRA and CDR2 is YSYEKL. CDR3 length: 15 amino acids. In nucleotides, the CDR3 is TGCACCAGCAGCCAAAGCACAGGATACAACTATGGCTACACCTTC. Its protein is CTSSQSTGYNYGYTF.

CDR3 loop: CATRKTSDTDTQYF. The DNA of the CDR3 is TGTGCCACCAGGAAGACTAGCGACACAGATACGCAGTATTTT. The rearrangement uses TRBV11-2 and TRBJ2-3, with TRBD2 matching 8 bases. V dropped 10 bases and J dropped 2; count of bases not matched to a gene: 8. CDR1 SGHAT and CDR2 FQNNGV come from the germline V gene. The length of the CDR3 is 14 residues.

This clonotype was recorded only once. The chain combines TRBV12-3 or TRBV12-4 with TRBJ2-7, with 7 nucleotides matching TRBD2. The junction had 18 bases not matched to a gene; V was cut back by 8 bases and J by 11 bases. The CDR3 covers 14 residues. CDR3 sequence (DNA): TGTGCCAGCGGCTCCGGGACTAACGGGGGGAAGAAGTACTTC. This codes for CASGSGTNGGKKYF.

In DNA form, the CDR3 reads TGCAGTGTTAATGACAGTTCACTTTACTACGAGCAGTACTTC. This encodes CSVNDSSLYYEQYF. The rearrangement joins TRBV20-1 to TRBJ2-7; D is perhaps TRBD1 (5 bases). The germline gives CDR1 DFQATT, CDR2 SNEGSKA (reference sequence). The CDR3 runs to 14 residues. With 7 bases removed from V and 3 bases from J, the gap between germline ends came to 19 bases.

This clonotype showed up many times. The chain has TRBV5-4 and TRBJ1-1; D not resolved. This CDR3 region has 13 residues. Germline assignment: CDR1 SGHNT and CDR2 YYREEE (reference sequence). Trimming took off 0 bases at V and 6 bases at J, with 9 bases between the two ends. CDR3 protein: CASSLDSWAEAFF. CDR3 DNA sequence: TGTGCCAGCAGCTTGGATTCGTGGGCTGAAGCTTTCTTT.

This clonotype appeared many times. Sequence at one end of the junction differs from germline and may be a read error. This chain links TRBV5-4 with TRBJ1-1, with 8 bases that match TRBD1. Germline V gene lookup returns CDR1 SGHNT and CDR2 YYREEE (reference sequence). This CDR3 has 14 residues. CDR3 nucleotide sequence: TGTGCCAGCACCTTGGACAGGGCATCCACTGAAGCTTTCTTT. Protein product: CASTLDRASTEAFF.

The V gene is TRBV30, the J gene TRBJ2-7; D not resolved. The V gene's germline CDR1 is GTSNPN and CDR2 SVGIG (reference sequence). Between the trimmed V and J ends, which lost 2 bases and 2 bases, there was a span of 7 bases. The CDR3 has 12 residues. The CDR3: CAWSQDPYEQYF. The CDR3 DNA follows: TGTGCCTGGAGTCAGGACCCCTACGAGCAGTACTTC.

Concerning this clonotype itself: A read error may produce the germline difference seen at one junction end. J is TRBJ2-3 and V is TRBV6-5, with no clear D. From germline, CDR1 is MNHEY and CDR2 SVGAGI. This CDR3 contains 13 residues. CDR3 region: CASGYENCGTQYF. The CDR3 DNA follows: TGTGCCAGCGGTTACGAGAATTGCGGTACGCAGTATTTT.

The rearrangement uses TRBV4-2 and TRBJ2-3; 10 bases map to TRBD2. V shed 6 bases and J 1 base; nucleotides not matched to a gene: 7. The CDR3 runs to 16 residues. Germline CDR1 LGHNA, CDR2 YNFKEQ. CDR3 sequence: CASSPAGTSGTDTQYF. The CDR3 DNA follows: TGTGCCAGCAGTCCCGCCGGGACTAGCGGCACAGATACGCAGTATTTT.

In the case of this clonotype: This may stem from a read error, because a much larger clone lies one nucleotide away. The CDR3 DNA reads as TGTGCCAGCAGCCTCACGGAATATAGCGGGAGGGCCTTCTACAATGAGCAGTTCTTC. Protein: CASSLTEYSGRAFYNEQFF. V is TRBV12-3 or TRBV12-4 and J is TRBJ2-1; 11 bases are shared with TRBD2. Unmatched junction bases numbered 16, after V lost 6 bases and J lost 3 bases. This CDR3 is 19 amino acids long.

A word on this clonotype: The conserved final phenylalanine or tryptophan is absent from the CDR3, which likely points to a read error. The rearrangement joins TRBV11-2 to TRBJ2-3, with a tentative D call TRBD2 (6 bases). The ends were cut back, 5 bases at V and 6 bases at J, with 18 bases in the middle. CDR3 size: 15 residues. Germline CDR1 SGHAT, CDR2 FQNNGV. CDR3 loop: CASSPSVRAWDTQYY. CDR3 in DNA: TGTGCCAGCAGCCCTAGCGTGAGGGCCTGGGATACGCAGTATTAT.

This clonotype has only one observation. It may be a read error: a sequence one base away is much more abundant. The chain carries TRBV29-1 and TRBJ1-4, with D perhaps TRBD1 (6 bases). There are 14 residues in the CDR3. Germline CDR1 is SQVTM and CDR2 is ANQGSEA. The CDR3: CSVVQGWGDEKLIF. In nucleotides, the CDR3 is TGCAGCGTCGTACAGGGCTGGGGTGATGAAAAACTGATTTTT.

In this sample, this clonotype turned up a few times. Since the CDR3 does not end with the conserved phenylalanine or tryptophan, this likely comes from a read error. V gene TRBV24-1 combines with J gene TRBJ1-5; the match to TRBD1 covers 8 bases. This CDR3 has 18 amino acids. Germline trimming cut 3 bases from V and 4 bases from J; bases unmatched to any gene: 13. From germline, CDR1 is KGHDR and CDR2 SFDVKD. CDR3 sequence (DNA): TGTGCCACCAGTGATCGTCCCAGGACAGGGAAGTGGAATCAGCCCCAGCATCTT. It translates to CATSDRPRTGKWNQPQHL.